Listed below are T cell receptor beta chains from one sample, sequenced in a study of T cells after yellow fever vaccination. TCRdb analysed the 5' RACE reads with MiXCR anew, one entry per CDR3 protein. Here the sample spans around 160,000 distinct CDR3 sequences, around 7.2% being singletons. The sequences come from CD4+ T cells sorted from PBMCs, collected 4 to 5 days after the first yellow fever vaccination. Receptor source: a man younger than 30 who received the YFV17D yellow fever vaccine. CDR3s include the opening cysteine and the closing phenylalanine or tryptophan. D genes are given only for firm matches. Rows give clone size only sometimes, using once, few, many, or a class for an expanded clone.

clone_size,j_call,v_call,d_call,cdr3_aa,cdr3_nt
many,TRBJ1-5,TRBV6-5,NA,CASSFPSPEQPQHF,TGTGCCAGCAGTTTTCCCTCCCCTGAGCAGCCCCAGCATTTT
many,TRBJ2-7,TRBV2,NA,CASSTHNEQYF,TGTGCCAGCTCGACTCATAACGAGCAGTACTTC
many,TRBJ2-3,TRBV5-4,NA,CASSLARRQGGPDTQYF,TGTGCCAGCAGCTTGGCCCGTCGCCAGGGTGGTCCAGATACGCAGTATTTT
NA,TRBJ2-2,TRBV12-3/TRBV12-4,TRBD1,CASSLWTGMETGELFF,TGTGCCAGCAGTTTATGGACAGGGATGGAAACCGGGGAGCTGTTTTTT
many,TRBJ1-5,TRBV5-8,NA,CASSFGVNSNQPQHF,TGTGCCAGCAGCTTCGGGGTGAATAGCAATCAGCCCCAGCATTTT
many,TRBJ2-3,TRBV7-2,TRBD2,CASSPRLAGRDTQYF,TGTGCCAGCAGCCCCCGGCTAGCGGGGAGAGATACGCAGTATTTT
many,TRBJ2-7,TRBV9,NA,CASSVVPGPDYEQYF,TGTGCCAGCAGCGTAGTGCCCGGGCCCGACTACGAGCAGTACTTC
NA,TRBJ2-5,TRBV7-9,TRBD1,CASSLWTGAQETQYF,TGTGCCAGCAGCTTATGGACAGGGGCACAAGAGACCCAGTACTTC
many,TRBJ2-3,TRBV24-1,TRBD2,CATSDLPSGGTDTQYF,TGTGCCACCAGTGATTTGCCCAGCGGGGGCACAGATACGCAGTATTTT
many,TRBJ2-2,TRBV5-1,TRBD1,CASSLRSPRDSMTGELFF,TGCGCCAGCAGCTTGAGATCCCCCCGGGACAGCATGACCGGGGAGCTGTTTTTT
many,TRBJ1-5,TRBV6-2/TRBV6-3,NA,CASSSISYSNQPQHF,TGTGCCAGCAGTTCAATTTCTTATAGCAATCAGCCCCAGCATTTT
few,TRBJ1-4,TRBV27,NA,CASRPSGWTNEKLFF,TGTGCCAGCCGCCCCTCGGGTTGGACTAATGAAAAACTGTTTTTT
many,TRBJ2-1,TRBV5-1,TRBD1,CASSLAGGFDEQFF,TGCGCCAGCAGCTTAGCAGGGGGCTTCGATGAGCAGTTCTTC
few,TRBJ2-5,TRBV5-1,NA,CASAPGEAETQYF,TGCGCCAGCGCCCCAGGGGAGGCGGAGACCCAGTACTTC
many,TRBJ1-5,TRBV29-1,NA,CSVRDGGSNQPQHF,TGCAGCGTCCGGGACGGCGGGAGCAATCAGCCCCAGCATTTT